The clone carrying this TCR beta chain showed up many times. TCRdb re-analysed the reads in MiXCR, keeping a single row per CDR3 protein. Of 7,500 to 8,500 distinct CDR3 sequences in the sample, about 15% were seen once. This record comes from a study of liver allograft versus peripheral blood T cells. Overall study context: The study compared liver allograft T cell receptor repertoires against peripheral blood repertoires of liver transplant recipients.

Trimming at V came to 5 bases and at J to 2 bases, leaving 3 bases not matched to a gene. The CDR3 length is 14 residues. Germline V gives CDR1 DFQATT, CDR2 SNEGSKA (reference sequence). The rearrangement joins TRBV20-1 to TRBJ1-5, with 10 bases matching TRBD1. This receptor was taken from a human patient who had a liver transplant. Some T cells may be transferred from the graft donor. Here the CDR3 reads CSALGTGGNQPQHF. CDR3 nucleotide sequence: TGCAGTGCTCTCGGGACAGGGGGCAATCAGCCCCAGCATTTT.